A single sample is the source of the 16 T cell receptor beta chains below, sequenced in a study of control samples from healthy donors and cancer patients. Here immunoSEQ multiplex PCR was the method, and the copy in TCRdb shows in-frame clones only, minus some. The sample yields over 200,000 clones, more than 65% seen once. The sequenced sample was PBMCs. The receptors derive from an older woman with lung cancer.

This chain links TRBV7-9 with TRBJ2-3; D call uncertain. This CDR3 region has 14 residues. The ends were cut back, 1 base at V and 2 bases at J, with 7 bases in the middle. CDR1 and CDR2 (germline): SEHNR, FQNEAQ (reference sequence). The CDR3 nucleotides read TGTGCCAGCAGCTTAGGCCGGTACACAGATACGCAGTATTTT. Protein sequence: CASSLGRYTDTQYF.

Concerning this clone itself: Different DNA sequences within this sample yield the same CDR3. The chain has TRBV5-1 and TRBJ1-2, with 8 bases lining up with TRBD1. Looked up from germline, CDR1 is SGHRS and CDR2 is YFSETQ. V was clipped by 0 bases and J by 3 bases; unmatched bases: 1. The CDR3 runs to 14 residues. The DNA for the CDR3 is TGCGCCAGCAGCTTGGCAGGGGGCGACTATGGCTACACCTTC. Amino acid sequence: CASSLAGGDYGYTF.

Only a few counts were recorded for this clone. The V gene is TRBV7-2, the J gene TRBJ2-2, with D possibly being TRBD1 (6 bases). This CDR3 has 14 amino acids. V was clipped by 3 bases and J by 6 bases, with 11 bases between them. Germline assignment: CDR1 SGHTA and CDR2 FQGNSA. The CDR3 reads CASSLVQGAGELFF. The CDR3 DNA reads as TGTGCCAGCAGCTTGGTACAGGGCGCCGGGGAGCTGTTTTTT.

The V gene is TRBV5-1, the J gene TRBJ2-5; D may be TRBD2 (5 bases). CDR3 size: 11 residues. Germline CDR1 and CDR2: SGHRS and YFSETQ. Trimming shortened V by 5 bases and J by 4 bases, and 6 bases separated the two germline ends. Here the CDR3 reads CASREAETQYF. The CDR3 bases are TGCGCCAGCAGGGAGGCAGAGACCCAGTACTTC.

By proportion, this clone is medium-sized. The chain joins TRBV7-9 to TRBJ1-5; D may be TRBD1 (6 bases). This CDR3 spans 15 amino acids. V dropped 2 bases and J dropped 5 bases, with 13 bases sitting between them. Germline values: CDR1 SEHNR, CDR2 FQNEAQ (reference sequence). The CDR3 DNA is TGTGCCAGCAGCTTAACCGCGGGGGGCGATCAGCCCCAGCATTTT. This encodes CASSLTAGGDQPQHF.

The chain links TRBV29-1 to TRBJ2-4, with D perhaps being TRBD1 or TRBD2 (5 bases each). V was shortened by 6 bases and J by 1 base, with 25 bases between the two germline ends. The CDR3 runs 18 residues. The germline V gene has CDR1 SQVTM and CDR2 ANQGSEA. As DNA, the CDR3 is TGCAGCGTAGCTAGGGCAGGGTCTCCCGGGGTGGCCAAAAACATTCAGTACTTC. Amino acid sequence: CSVARAGSPGVAKNIQYF.

The count of this clone is one. The V call is TRBV2, the J call TRBJ1-1; perhaps TRBD1 as D (6 bases). Trimming stripped 6 bases from V and 4 bases from J, with 15 bases between. Germline loops: CDR1 SNHLY, CDR2 FYNNEI. There are 14 residues in the CDR3. The CDR3 loop reads CASSEIGQSTEAFF. The CDR3 region has the DNA TGTGCCAGCAGCGAGATAGGACAGAGCACTGAAGCTTTCTTT.

The chain employs TRBV5-1 and TRBJ2-5; 7 nucleotides match TRBD1. This CDR3 spans 14 amino acids. J was trimmed by 3 bases and V by 4 bases; bases with no gene match: 6. In germline, CDR1 is SGHRS, CDR2 YFSETQ. The CDR3 sequence is CASSGWTGEETQYF. CDR3 nucleotides: TGCGCCAGCAGCGGTTGGACAGGCGAAGAGACCCAGTACTTC. The full variable domain, in which reference TRBV5-1 and TRBJ2-5 provide the parts outside the CDR3, is KAGVTQTPRYLIKTRGQQVTLSCSPISGHRSVSWYQQTPGQGLQFLFEYFSETQRNKGNFPGRFSGRQFSNSRSEMNVSTLELGDSALYLCASSGWTGEETQYFGPGTRLLVL.

This chain links TRBV5-1 with TRBJ2-2; no firm D call. Trimming removed 2 bases from V and 5 bases from J, with 16 bases in between. Germline CDR1 SGHRS, CDR2 YFSETQ. The CDR3 sequence is 16 residues long. CDR3 in amino acids: CASSFGPSARTGELFF. For the CDR3, the DNA is TGCGCCAGCAGCTTTGGCCCCAGCGCCAGGACCGGGGAGCTGTTTTTT.

J is TRBJ1-5 and V is TRBV18, with 11 bases matching TRBD1. CDR3 length equals 16 residues. Germline V gives CDR1 KGHSH, CDR2 LQKENI. Trimming removed 3 bases from V and 4 bases from J; junction bases left unmatched: 5. Here the CDR3 reads CASSPRGQGGNQPQHF. In nucleotides, the CDR3 is TGTGCCAGCTCACCTAGGGGACAGGGGGGGAATCAGCCCCAGCATTTT.

Worth noting for this clone: The same CDR3 is also encoded by other DNA sequences in this sample. The rearrangement uses TRBV11-1 and TRBJ2-2; D possibly uses TRBD1 or TRBD2 (6 bases each). The CDR3 length is 15 residues. V shed 1 base and J shed 5 bases, with 11 bases lying between them. The germline CDR1 and CDR2 sequences are SGHAT and FQDESV (reference sequence). The CDR3 nucleotides read TGTGCCAGCAGCTTAGGTGGGGGGCGGACCGGGGAGCTGTTTTTT. Encoded protein: CASSLGGGRTGELFF.

This chain links TRBV11-3 with TRBJ2-2; no clear D. Per the germline V gene, CDR1 is SGHNT and CDR2 is YENEEA. Deletions cut 5 bases from V and 0 bases from J, with 7 bases between. This CDR3 is 14 amino acids long. The CDR3 loop reads CASSRSANTGELFF. In DNA form, the CDR3 reads TGTGCCAGCAGCCGAAGCGCGAACACCGGGGAGCTGTTTTTT.

J is TRBJ1-1 and V is TRBV4-2; D is unclear. Per the germline V gene, CDR1 is LGHNA and CDR2 is YNFKEQ. This CDR3 contains 11 residues. Trimming took 0 bases from V and 13 from J, leaving 9 bases between them. Here the CDR3 reads CASSQDGSDFF. CDR3 nucleotides: TGTGCCAGCAGCCAAGACGGTTCCGATTTCTTT.

The V and J genes are TRBV6-5 and TRBJ1-2, with 7 bases that match TRBD1. J was trimmed by 8 bases and V by 0 bases; bases with no gene match: 6. The germline CDR1 and CDR2 sequences are MNHEY and SVGAGI. The CDR3 runs to 14 residues. Here the CDR3 reads CASSYSDRSDGYTF. The CDR3 DNA reads TGTGCCAGCAGTTACTCGGACAGGTCGGACGGCTACACCTTC.

The J gene is TRBJ1-1, the V gene TRBV2, with D possibly being TRBD1 (5 bases). Trimming removed 5 bases from V and 4 bases from J, with 11 bases in between. The CDR3 consists of 13 residues. Germline V gene data show CDR1 as SNHLY and CDR2 as FYNNEI. CDR3 amino acids: CASSYSGSTEAFF. In nucleotides, the CDR3 is TGTGCCAGCAGTTACTCAGGGAGCACTGAAGCTTTCTTT.

V gene TRBV19 combines with J gene TRBJ2-5; 9 bases map to TRBD2. The CDR3 covers 18 residues. Trimming cost V 0 bases and J 1 base; bases outside gene matches: 9. The germline V gene encodes CDR1 LNHDA and CDR2 SQIVND (reference sequence). Here the CDR3 DNA reads TGTGCCAGTAGTATAGATGGTCCCCATAGCGGGGGCCAAGAGACCCAGTACTTC. It translates to CASSIDGPHSGGQETQYF.